This entry is about one T cell receptor (beta chain). The antigen is unknown. Trimming removed 0 bases from V and 6 bases from J, with 18 bases in between. The CDR3 extends over 16 amino acids. Germline values: CDR1 MNHEY, CDR2 SMNVEV (reference sequence). Profiling relied on immunoSEQ multiplex PCR, and the TCRdb table lists in-frame clones only, not all of them. The table lists about 2.1 million clones, 80% to 95% of them singletons. The data are from a study of shared clonotypes between healthy human individuals. Study-wide findings and caveats: Depth was large, yet rarefaction showed that sorted-subset sequencing was incomplete.

Naive CD8 cells lacked CD45RO and underwent positive selection for CCR7, leaving out terminally differentiated effector memory CD45RA+ cells. Sequencing was done on a sample of naive CD8+ T cells from PBMCs. The TCR was taken from a man in his late teens or twenties in good health. Some clones in this sample may be carry-over from other donors' samples. The chain carries TRBV27 and TRBJ2-7, with no clear D. The CDR3 region has the DNA TGTGCCAGCAGTTTATCCTCTCCCATATCGGCCCGCGAGCAGTACTTC. Amino acid sequence: CASSLSSPISAREQYF.